The entry that follows covers one T cell receptor (beta chain) sequence. The sample is drawn from a study of T cell repertoires in cytomegalovirus infection. Overall study context: Public TCR beta signatures marked donors with CMV infection and the matching HLA.

One entry per CDR3 protein results from TCRdb running MiXCR on the reads. The table lists 350,000 to 500,000 distinct CDR3 sequences, approximately 32% of them singletons. The CDR3 is made up of 12 amino acids. The V gene lost 4 bases and the J gene lost 10 bases, with 8 bases spanning the gap. The germline gives CDR1 SGHDN, CDR2 FVKESK. The rearrangement joins TRBV14 to TRBJ1-6; D unclear. The source is a human donor in good health (CMV status not recorded). Some clones in this sample may be carry-over from other donors' samples. The sequenced sample consisted of PBMCs. The CDR3 spells CASSPMESPLHF. CDR3 coding DNA: TGTGCCAGCAGCCCGATGGAATCACCCCTCCACTTT.